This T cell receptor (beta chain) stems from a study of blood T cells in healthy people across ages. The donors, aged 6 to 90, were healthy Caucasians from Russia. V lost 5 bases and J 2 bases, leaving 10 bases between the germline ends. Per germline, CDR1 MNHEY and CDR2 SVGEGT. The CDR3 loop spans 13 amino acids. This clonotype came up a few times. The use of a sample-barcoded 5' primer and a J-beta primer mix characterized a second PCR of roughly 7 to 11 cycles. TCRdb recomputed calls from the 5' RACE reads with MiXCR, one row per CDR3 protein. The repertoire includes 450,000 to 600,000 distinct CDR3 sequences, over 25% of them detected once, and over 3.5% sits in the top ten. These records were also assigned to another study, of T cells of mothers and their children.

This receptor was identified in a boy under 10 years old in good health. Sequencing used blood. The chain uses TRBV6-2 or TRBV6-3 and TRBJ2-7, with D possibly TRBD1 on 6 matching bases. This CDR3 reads CASSAGAPYEQYF. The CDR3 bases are TGTGCCAGCAGTGCAGGGGCGCCCTACGAGCAGTACTTC.